The present TCR beta chain was sequenced within a study of response to subunit inactivated influenza vaccine. TCRdb called the RT-PCR reads again in MiXCR, with one record for every CDR3 protein. The table shows hundreds of thousands of distinct CDR3 sequences, with approximately 15% occurring only once. Notes on the study in general: The authors suggested that few new T cells are recruited per seasonal influenza vaccination.

This clonotype has just a few counts. Its matching antigen is unknown. The germline V gene encodes CDR1 DFQATT and CDR2 SNEGSKA (reference sequence). The CDR3 runs to 13 residues. V was pared by 0 bases and J by 8 bases, with 11 bases between. This sequence was found in a man over 45 who received an inactivated influenza vaccine. The chain carries TRBV20-1 and TRBJ2-4, with a weak D call TRBD1 (6 bases). Here the sequenced sample was PBMCs from blood, taken 14 to 15 days before vaccination. DNA of the CDR3: TGCAGTGCTAGAGATACAGGGATGTACATTCAGTACTTC. Translated, it gives CSARDTGMYIQYF.